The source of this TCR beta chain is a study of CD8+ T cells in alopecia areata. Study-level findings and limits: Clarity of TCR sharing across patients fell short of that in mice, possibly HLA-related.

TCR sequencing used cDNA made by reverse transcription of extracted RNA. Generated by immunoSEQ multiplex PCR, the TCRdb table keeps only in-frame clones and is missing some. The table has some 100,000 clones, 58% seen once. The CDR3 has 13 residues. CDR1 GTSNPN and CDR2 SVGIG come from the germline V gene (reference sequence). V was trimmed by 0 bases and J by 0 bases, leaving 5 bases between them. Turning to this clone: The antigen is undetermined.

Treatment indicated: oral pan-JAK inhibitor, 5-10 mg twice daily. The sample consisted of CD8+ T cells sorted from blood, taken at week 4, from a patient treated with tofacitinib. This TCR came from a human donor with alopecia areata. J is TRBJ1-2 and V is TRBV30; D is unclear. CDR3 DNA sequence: TGTGCCTGGAGTGTACAGCCTAACTATGGCTACACCTTC. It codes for CAWSVQPNYGYTF.